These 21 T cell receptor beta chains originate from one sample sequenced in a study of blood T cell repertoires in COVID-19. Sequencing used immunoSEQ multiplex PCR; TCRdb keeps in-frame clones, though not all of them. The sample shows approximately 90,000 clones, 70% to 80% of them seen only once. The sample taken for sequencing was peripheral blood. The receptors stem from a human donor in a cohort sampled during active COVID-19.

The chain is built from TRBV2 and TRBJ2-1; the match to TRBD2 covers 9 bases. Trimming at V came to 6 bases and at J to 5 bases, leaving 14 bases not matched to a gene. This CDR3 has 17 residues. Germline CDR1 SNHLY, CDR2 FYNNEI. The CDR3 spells CASSGRPKGLANNEQFF. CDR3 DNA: TGTGCCAGCAGCGGGAGACCTAAGGGACTAGCCAACAATGAGCAGTTCTTC. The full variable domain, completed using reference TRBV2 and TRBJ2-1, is EPEVTQTPSHQVTQMGQEVILRCVPISNHLYFYWYRQILGQKVEFLVSFYNNEISEKSEIFDDQFSVERPDGSNFTLKIRSTKLEDSAMYFCASSGRPKGLANNEQFFGPGTRLTVL.

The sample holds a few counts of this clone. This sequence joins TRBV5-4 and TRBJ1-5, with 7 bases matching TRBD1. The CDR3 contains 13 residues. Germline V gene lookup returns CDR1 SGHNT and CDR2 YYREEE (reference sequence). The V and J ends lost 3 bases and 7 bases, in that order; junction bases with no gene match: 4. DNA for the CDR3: TGTGCCAGCAGCTCGGACAGGAAACAGCCCCAGCATTTT. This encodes CASSSDRKQPQHF. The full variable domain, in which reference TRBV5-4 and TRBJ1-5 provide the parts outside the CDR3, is ETGVTQSPTHLIKTRGQQVTLRCSSQSGHNTVSWYQQALGQGPQFIFQYYREEENGRGNFPPRFSGLQFPNYSSELNVNALELDDSALYLCASSSDRKQPQHFGDGTRLSIL.

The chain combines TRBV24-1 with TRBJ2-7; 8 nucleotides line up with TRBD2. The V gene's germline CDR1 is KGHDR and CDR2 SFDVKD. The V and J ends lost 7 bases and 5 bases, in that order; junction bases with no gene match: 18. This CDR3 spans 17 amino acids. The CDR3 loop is CATSPSGVLADGNEQYF. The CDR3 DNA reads TGTGCCACCAGCCCCTCGGGAGTACTAGCGGATGGGAACGAGCAGTACTTC.

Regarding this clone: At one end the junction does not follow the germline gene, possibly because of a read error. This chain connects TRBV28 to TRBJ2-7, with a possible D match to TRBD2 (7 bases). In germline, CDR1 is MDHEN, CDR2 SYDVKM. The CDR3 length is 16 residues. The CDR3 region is CASRLSGASGPYEQYF. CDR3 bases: TGTGCCAGCAGGTTATCAGGGGCTAGCGGCCCCTACGAGCAGTACTTC.

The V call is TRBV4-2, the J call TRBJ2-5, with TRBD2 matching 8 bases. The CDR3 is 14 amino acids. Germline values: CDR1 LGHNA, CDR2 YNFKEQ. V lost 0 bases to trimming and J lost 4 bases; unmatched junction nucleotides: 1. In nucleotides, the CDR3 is TGTGCCAGCAGCCAAGAGGCGGGAGGAGAGACCCAGTACTTC. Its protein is CASSQEAGGETQYF.

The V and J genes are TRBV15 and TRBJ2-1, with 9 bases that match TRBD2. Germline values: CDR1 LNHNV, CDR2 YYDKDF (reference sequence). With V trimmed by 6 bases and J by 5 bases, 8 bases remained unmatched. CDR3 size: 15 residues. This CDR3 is CATSSSGRWDNEQFF. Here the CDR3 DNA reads TGTGCCACCAGTAGTAGCGGGAGATGGGACAATGAGCAGTTCTTC.

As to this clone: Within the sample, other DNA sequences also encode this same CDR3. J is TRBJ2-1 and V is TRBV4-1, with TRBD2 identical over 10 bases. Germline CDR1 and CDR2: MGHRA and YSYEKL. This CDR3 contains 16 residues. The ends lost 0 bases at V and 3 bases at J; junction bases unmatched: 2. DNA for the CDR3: TGCGCCAGCAGCCAAGACCAGCGGGAGGGCTACAATGAGCAGTTCTTC. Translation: CASSQDQREGYNEQFF.

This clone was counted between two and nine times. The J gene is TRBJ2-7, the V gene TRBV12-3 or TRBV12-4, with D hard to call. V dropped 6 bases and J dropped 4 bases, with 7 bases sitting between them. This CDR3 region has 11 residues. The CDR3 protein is CASSADYEQYF. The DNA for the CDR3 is TGTGCCAGCAGCGCGGATTACGAGCAGTACTTC.

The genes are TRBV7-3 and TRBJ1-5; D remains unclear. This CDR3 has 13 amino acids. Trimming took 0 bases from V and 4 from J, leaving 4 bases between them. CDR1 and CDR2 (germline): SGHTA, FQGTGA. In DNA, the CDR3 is TGTGCCAGCAGCTTAACTCGGAATCAGCCCCAGCATTTT. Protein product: CASSLTRNQPQHF.

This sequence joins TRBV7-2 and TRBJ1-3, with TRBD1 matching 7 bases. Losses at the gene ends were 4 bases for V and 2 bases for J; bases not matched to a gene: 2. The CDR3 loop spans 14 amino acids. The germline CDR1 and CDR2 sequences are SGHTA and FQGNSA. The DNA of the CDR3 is TGTGCCAGCAGCTCCAGGGGGGCTGGAAACACCATATATTTT. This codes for CASSSRGAGNTIYF.

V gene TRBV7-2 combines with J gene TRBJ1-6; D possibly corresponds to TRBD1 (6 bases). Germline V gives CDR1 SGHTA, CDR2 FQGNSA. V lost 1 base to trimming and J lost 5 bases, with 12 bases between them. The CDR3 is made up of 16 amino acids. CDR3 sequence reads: CASSLDAGAHNSPLHF. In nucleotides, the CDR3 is TGTGCCAGCAGCTTAGATGCAGGGGCTCATAATTCACCCCTCCACTTT.

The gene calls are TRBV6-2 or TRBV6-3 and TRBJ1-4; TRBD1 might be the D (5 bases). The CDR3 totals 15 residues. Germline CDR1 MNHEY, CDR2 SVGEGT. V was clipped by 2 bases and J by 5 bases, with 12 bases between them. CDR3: CASSYQGVRNEKLFF. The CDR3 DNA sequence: TGTGCCAGCAGTTACCAAGGGGTTCGGAATGAAAAACTGTTTTTT.

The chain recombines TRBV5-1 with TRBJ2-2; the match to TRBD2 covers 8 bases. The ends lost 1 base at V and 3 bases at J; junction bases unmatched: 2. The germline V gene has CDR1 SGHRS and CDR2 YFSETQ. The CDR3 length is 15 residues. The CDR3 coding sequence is TGCGCCAGCAGCTTGCGAGCGGGGGACACCGGGGAGCTGTTTTTT. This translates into CASSLRAGDTGELFF.

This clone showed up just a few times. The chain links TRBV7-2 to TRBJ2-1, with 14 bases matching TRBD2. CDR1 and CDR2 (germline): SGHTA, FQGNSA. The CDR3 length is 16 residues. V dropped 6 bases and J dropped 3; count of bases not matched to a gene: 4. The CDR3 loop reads CASRGTSGSLYNEQFF. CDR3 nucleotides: TGTGCCAGCAGGGGGACTAGCGGGAGTCTCTACAATGAGCAGTTCTTC.

The CDR3 sequence: CASSTPTGVRSPLHF. CDR3 nucleotides: TGTGCCAGCAGCACCCCGACAGGGGTTCGATCACCCCTCCACTTT. The rearrangement joins TRBV7-2 to TRBJ1-6, with 8 bases that match TRBD1. J was trimmed by 10 bases and V by 5 bases; bases with no gene match: 10. This CDR3 comprises 15 residues. Germline lookup yields CDR1 SGHTA and CDR2 FQGNSA.

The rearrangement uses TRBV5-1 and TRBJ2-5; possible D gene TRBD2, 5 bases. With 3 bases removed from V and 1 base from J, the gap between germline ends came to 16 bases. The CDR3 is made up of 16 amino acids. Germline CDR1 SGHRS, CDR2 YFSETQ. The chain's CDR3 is CASSSGFTAGQETQYF. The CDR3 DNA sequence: TGCGCCAGCAGCTCGGGATTTACGGCGGGCCAAGAGACCCAGTACTTC.

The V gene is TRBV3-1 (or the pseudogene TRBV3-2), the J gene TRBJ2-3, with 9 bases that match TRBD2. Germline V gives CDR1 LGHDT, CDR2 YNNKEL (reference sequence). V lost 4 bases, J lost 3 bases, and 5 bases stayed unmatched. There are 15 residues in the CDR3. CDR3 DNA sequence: TGTGCCAGCAGCCCCGGGACTAGCATGACAGATACGCAGTATTTT. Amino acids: CASSPGTSMTDTQYF.

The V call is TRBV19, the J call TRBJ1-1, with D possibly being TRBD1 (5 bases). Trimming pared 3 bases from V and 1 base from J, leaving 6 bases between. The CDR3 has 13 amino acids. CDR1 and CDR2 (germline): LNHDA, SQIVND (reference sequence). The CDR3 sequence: CASSMGGNTEAFF. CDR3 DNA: TGTGCCAGTAGTATGGGGGGGAACACTGAAGCTTTCTTT.

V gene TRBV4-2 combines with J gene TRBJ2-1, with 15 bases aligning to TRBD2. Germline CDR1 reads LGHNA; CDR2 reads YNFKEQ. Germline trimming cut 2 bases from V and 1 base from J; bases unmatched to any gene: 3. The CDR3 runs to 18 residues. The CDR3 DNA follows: TGTGCCAGCAGCCAAACAGGGACTAGCGGGAGGTCCTACAATGAGCAGTTCTTC. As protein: CASSQTGTSGRSYNEQFF.

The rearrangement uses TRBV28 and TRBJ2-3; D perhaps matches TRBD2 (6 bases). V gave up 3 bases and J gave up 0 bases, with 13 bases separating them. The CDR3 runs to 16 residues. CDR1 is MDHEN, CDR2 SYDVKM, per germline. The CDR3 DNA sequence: TGTGCCAGCAGTTTTCGGCGGGGACCTAGCACAGATACGCAGTATTTT. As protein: CASSFRRGPSTDTQYF.

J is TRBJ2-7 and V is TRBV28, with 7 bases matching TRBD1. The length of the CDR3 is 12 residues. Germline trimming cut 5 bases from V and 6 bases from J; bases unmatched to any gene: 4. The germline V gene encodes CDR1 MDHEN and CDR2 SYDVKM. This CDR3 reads CASSHRQGEQYF. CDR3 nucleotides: TGTGCCAGCAGTCACCGACAGGGCGAGCAGTACTTC.